The 27 T cell receptor beta chains in this list originate from one sample, sequenced in a study of T cells after yellow fever vaccination. One entry per CDR3 protein results from TCRdb running MiXCR on the 5' RACE reads. The sample shows 150,000 to 200,000 distinct CDR3 sequences, approximately 6.2% of them seen only once. Material: CD4+ T cells sorted from PBMCs, obtained on the day of the first yellow fever vaccination. The receptor set was obtained from a man in his late teens or twenties who received the YFV17D yellow fever vaccine.

This clonotype was counted only a few times. This sequence joins TRBV5-1 and TRBJ1-1; D uncertain. Trimming left V 0 bases short and J 1 base short, with 13 bases between. CDR1 is SGHRS and CDR2 is YFSETQ in the germline V gene. The CDR3 is 16 residues long. The CDR3 bases are TGCGCCAGCAGCTTGGTCGGCAGGTTCGAGAACACTGAAGCTTTCTTT. Translation: CASSLVGRFENTEAFF.

This clonotype was seen at least ten times. This chain links TRBV20-1 with TRBJ2-7; 7 positions agree with TRBD2. J gave up 2 bases and V 1 base, and 5 bases lay outside the gene matches. CDR3 length: 14 amino acids. Per the germline V gene, CDR1 is DFQATT and CDR2 is SNEGSKA (reference sequence). CDR3 loop: CSARGSLAAYEQYV. CDR3 coding DNA: TGCAGTGCTAGAGGATCCCTAGCGGCCTACGAGCAGTACGTC.

This clonotype was observed many times. V usage is TRBV18 and J usage is TRBJ1-6; D not resolved. The CDR3 is 15 residues long. The germline CDR1 and CDR2 sequences are KGHSH and LQKENI. With 1 base removed from V and 10 bases from J, the gap between germline ends came to 14 bases. The CDR3 is CASSPQMGFGSPLHF. The CDR3, as DNA: TGTGCCAGCTCACCACAGATGGGGTTTGGATCACCCCTCCACTTT.

This chain links TRBV7-9 with TRBJ1-4, with D possibly TRBD1 on 6 matching bases. CDR3 size: 16 residues. CDR1 SEHNR and CDR2 FQNEAQ come from the germline V gene (reference sequence). The V end lost 5 bases, the J end lost 6 bases, and 19 bases lay between the germline ends. This CDR3 is CASSRPGEVVHEKLFF. In DNA form, the CDR3 reads TGTGCCAGCAGCCGCCCAGGGGAGGTCGTGCATGAAAAACTGTTTTTT. Full variable domain (missing parts from reference TRBV7-9 and TRBJ1-4): DTGVSQNPRHKITKRGQNVTFRCDPISEHNRLYWYRQTLGQGPEFLTYFQNEAQLEKSRLLSDRFSAERPKGSFSTLEIQRTEQGDSAMYLCASSRPGEVVHEKLFFGSGTQLSVL.

This clonotype was counted many times. The chain joins TRBV27 to TRBJ1-6, with a possible D match to TRBD1 (5 bases). CDR1 MNHEY and CDR2 SMNVEV come from the germline V gene (reference sequence). Trimming left V 8 bases short and J 7 bases short, with 12 bases between. The CDR3 extends over 13 amino acids. CDR3 protein: CASRGRVNSPLHF. For the CDR3, the DNA is TGTGCCAGCCGGGGCCGGGTAAATTCACCCCTCCACTTT.

This clonotype came up a few times. CDR3 protein: CASSLGGLHNEKLFF. DNA for the CDR3: TGCGCCAGCAGCTTGGGCGGCCTTCACAATGAAAAACTGTTTTTT. This chain joins TRBV5-1 and TRBJ1-4; no definite D call. The germline CDR1 and CDR2 sequences are SGHRS and YFSETQ. V was pared by 0 bases and J by 5 bases, with 11 bases between. The CDR3 is 15 residues long.

This clonotype appeared many times. This CDR3 is CASSLGAGTINEQFF. CDR3 DNA: TGTGCCAGCAGCTTAGGAGCCGGGACTATCAATGAGCAGTTCTTC. This sequence joins TRBV7-2 and TRBJ2-1; 7 bases map to TRBD2. Germline CDR1 and CDR2: SGHTA and FQGNSA. The CDR3 loop spans 15 amino acids. Losses at the gene ends were 1 base for V and 6 bases for J; bases not matched to a gene: 6.

This clonotype occurred many times. The chain joins TRBV11-2 to TRBJ2-5, with 8 bases fitting TRBD1. The junction had 17 bases not matched to a gene; V was cut back by 4 bases and J by 13 bases. CDR3 length: 15 residues. Per the germline V gene, CDR1 is SGHAT and CDR2 is FQNNGV. In nucleotides, the CDR3 is TGTGCCAGCAGCTCAATCTTAGGACAGGGACGAAAATCGTACTTC. Translating gives CASSSILGQGRKSYF.

This clonotype was found many times. V is TRBV29-1 and J is TRBJ2-7, with TRBD2 matching 7 bases. Germline lookup yields CDR1 SQVTM and CDR2 ANQGSEA. J lost 6 bases, V lost 4 bases, and 9 bases had no gene match. The length of the CDR3 is 13 residues. CDR3 in amino acids: CSVVRPSGGEQYF. CDR3 nucleotides: TGCAGCGTTGTCAGACCTAGCGGAGGCGAGCAGTACTTC.

A few counts support this clonotype. The V call is TRBV10-3, the J call TRBJ1-6; 9 bases line up with TRBD1. V dropped 8 bases and J dropped 8; count of bases not matched to a gene: 10. Germline values: CDR1 ENHRY, CDR2 SYGVKD. The CDR3 runs 15 residues. The CDR3 DNA reads TGTGCCATCGCGGGGGGGACAGGGAGGCATTCACCCCTCCACTTT. Amino acids: CAIAGGTGRHSPLHF.

The CDR3 region is CASSPQGGWETQYF. The CDR3 bases are TGTGCCAGCAGCCCACAGGGGGGGTGGGAGACCCAGTACTTC. The chain links TRBV5-6 to TRBJ2-5; tentatively, D is TRBD1 (8 bases). This CDR3 has 14 amino acids. CDR1 SGHDT and CDR2 YYEEEE come from the germline V gene. Deletions cut 4 bases from V and 5 bases from J, with 15 bases between.

There are many counts of this clonotype. The V gene is TRBV7-8, the J gene TRBJ2-7; 9 nucleotides match TRBD1. Germline CDR1 reads SGHVS; CDR2 reads FQNEAQ. The CDR3 runs to 16 residues. The V and J ends lost 1 base and 2 bases, in that order; junction bases with no gene match: 6. In DNA form, the CDR3 reads TGTGCCAGCAGCTTAGGCGGACAGGGGTTGACCTACGAGCAGTACGTC. Translation gives CASSLGGQGLTYEQYV.

The rearrangement links TRBV5-1 to TRBJ2-6; D gene uncertain. Trimming removed 3 bases at V and 4 bases at J, with 8 bases between. The V gene's germline CDR1 is SGHRS and CDR2 YFSETQ. This CDR3 has 14 amino acids. CDR3 region: CASSYGPGANVLTF. In DNA, the CDR3 is TGCGCCAGCAGCTACGGTCCCGGGGCCAACGTCCTGACTTTC.

This clonotype was detected a few times. The chain has TRBV12-3 or TRBV12-4 and TRBJ2-7, with 11 bases fitting TRBD2. There are 18 residues in the CDR3. The V and J ends lost 6 bases and 5 bases, in that order; junction bases with no gene match: 18. In DNA, the CDR3 is TGTGCCAGCAGCCTTAAGCCTAGCGGGGGGCCATCGTCCCACGAGCAGTACTTC. Its protein product is CASSLKPSGGPSSHEQYF.

The J gene is TRBJ2-1, the V gene TRBV19; 13 bases are shared with TRBD2. The CDR3 runs to 18 residues. CDR1 and CDR2 from the germline V gene are LNHDA and SQIVND (reference sequence). The V and J ends lost 6 bases and 2 bases, in that order; junction bases with no gene match: 10. CDR3 amino acids: CASSLLAGGWVAYNEQFF. In DNA form, the CDR3 reads TGTGCCAGTAGCCTACTAGCGGGGGGGTGGGTCGCCTACAATGAGCAGTTCTTC.

The J gene is TRBJ2-7, the V gene TRBV19; possibly TRBD2 for D (6 bases). Trimming took 4 bases from V and 5 from J, leaving 12 bases between them. The CDR3 length is 13 residues. Germline V gene lookup returns CDR1 LNHDA and CDR2 SQIVND (reference sequence). The CDR3 DNA reads as TGTGCCAGTAGTAGCGGGATACAGAACGAGCAGTACTTC. As protein: CASSSGIQNEQYF.

This clonotype was detected ten times or more. The chain employs TRBV12-3 or TRBV12-4 and TRBJ2-7; no definite D call. The V gene lost 5 bases and the J gene lost 0 bases, with 5 bases spanning the gap. The CDR3 loop spans 12 amino acids. The CDR3 DNA reads TGTGCCAGCAGTCTCCACTCCTACGAGCAGTACTTC. Amino acids: CASSLHSYEQYF.

There are a few counts of this clonotype. This chain links TRBV6-2 or TRBV6-3 with TRBJ2-3; 9 bases fit TRBD1. Unmatched junction bases numbered 19, after V lost 6 bases and J lost 0 bases. Per the germline V gene, CDR1 is MNHEY and CDR2 is SVGEGT. CDR3 length equals 20 residues. The CDR3 region is CASRSAWGQGFGTSTDTQYF. In DNA form, the CDR3 reads TGTGCCAGCAGATCGGCGTGGGGACAGGGTTTTGGAACTAGCACAGATACGCAGTATTTT.

This clonotype has at least ten counts. The rearrangement links TRBV3-1 to TRBJ2-7, with 8 bases matching TRBD2. The CDR3 extends over 15 amino acids. The V and J ends lost 0 bases and 3 bases, in that order; junction bases with no gene match: 4. Per the germline V gene, CDR1 is LGHDT and CDR2 is YNNKEL (reference sequence). The CDR3 here is CASSQDPGTSYEQYF. In nucleotides, the CDR3 is TGTGCCAGCAGCCAAGATCCCGGGACTAGCTACGAGCAGTACTTC.

Many counts were recorded for this clonotype. The chain joins TRBV20-1 to TRBJ1-2, with 8 bases lining up with TRBD1. The CDR3 runs to 12 residues. Germline V gene sequence: CDR1 DFQATT, CDR2 SNEGSKA (reference sequence). Losses at the gene ends were 5 bases for V and 8 bases for J; bases not matched to a gene: 7. Here the CDR3 reads CSARDRRRGYTF. The CDR3 nucleotides read TGCAGTGCTCGGGACAGGCGTCGGGGCTACACCTTC.

V is TRBV12-5 and J is TRBJ1-3; no definite D call. The V end lost 7 bases, the J end lost 3 bases, and 7 bases lay between the germline ends. Germline CDR1 LGHNT, CDR2 FRNRAP. The CDR3 is 12 residues long. CDR3 sequence: CASVSDGNTIYF. DNA for the CDR3: TGTGCTAGTGTCTCGGATGGAAACACCATATATTTT.

The table lists this clonotype with a few counts. V usage is TRBV5-1 and J usage is TRBJ2-3; D gene uncertain. Trimming took off 1 base at V and 1 base at J, with 7 bases between the two ends. Germline lookup yields CDR1 SGHRS and CDR2 YFSETQ. The CDR3 runs 14 residues. Here the CDR3 DNA reads TGCGCCAGCAGCTTGAGGGCAGGCACAGATACGCAGTATTTT. As protein: CASSLRAGTDTQYF.

Remarks on this clonotype: Just one base apart from a much larger clone, this may be a read error. The CDR3 loop reads CASSLSEGAHNEQFF. The CDR3 nucleotides are TGTGCCAGCAGCCTTTCCGAGGGGGCCCACAATGAGCAGTTCTTC. The rearrangement links TRBV9 to TRBJ2-1; TRBD1 agrees at 7 bases. The V gene end was trimmed by 4 bases and the J gene end by 5 bases; junction bases not matched to a gene: 9. This CDR3 spans 15 amino acids. The V gene's germline CDR1 is SGDLS and CDR2 YYNGEE.

The chain combines TRBV7-3 with TRBJ1-6; TRBD1 matches at 9 bases. Germline V gives CDR1 SGHTA, CDR2 FQGTGA. There are 15 residues in the CDR3. Trimming removed 1 base from V and 10 bases from J; junction bases left unmatched: 5. The CDR3 loop is CASSLKGQGGSPLHF. For the CDR3, the DNA is TGTGCCAGCAGCTTAAAGGGACAGGGAGGCTCACCCCTCCACTTT. The variable domain in full, completed from reference TRBV7-3 and TRBJ1-6, reads GAGVSQTPSNKVTEKGKYVELRCDPISGHTALYWYRQSLGQGPEFLIYFQGTGAADDSGLPNDRFFAVRPEGSVSTLKIQRTERGDSAVYLCASSLKGQGGSPLHFGNGTRLTVT.

In regard to this clonotype: This may be a read error: a much more frequent sequence differs by one nucleotide. This chain uses TRBV5-1 with TRBJ2-2; 7 bases fit TRBD2. Germline V lookup: CDR1 SGHRS, CDR2 YFSETQ. The CDR3 covers 15 residues. In DNA, the CDR3 is TGCGCCAGCAGCCCCGGGGGGAGAAACACCTGGGAGCTGTTTTTT. Translating gives CASSPGGRNTWELFF.

This clonotype was found a few times. The genes are TRBV5-1 and TRBJ2-2, with D unresolved. There are 12 residues in the CDR3. From germline, CDR1 is SGHRS and CDR2 YFSETQ. V was shortened by 9 bases and J by 2 bases, with 8 bases between the two germline ends. The CDR3 here is CATTENTGELFF. The DNA for the CDR3 is TGCGCCACGACCGAAAACACCGGGGAGCTGTTTTTT. The full variable domain, rest sourced from reference TRBV5-1 and TRBJ2-2, is KAGVTQTPRYLIKTRGQQVTLSCSPISGHRSVSWYQQTPGQGLQFLFEYFSETQRNKGNFPGRFSGRQFSNSRSEMNVSTLELGDSALYLCATTENTGELFFGEGSRLTVL.

The genes are TRBV5-1 and TRBJ1-1; D is unclear. Trimming shortened V by 1 base and J by 2 bases, and 9 bases separated the two germline ends. The CDR3 spans 14 residues. Looked up from germline, CDR1 is SGHRS and CDR2 is YFSETQ. The chain's CDR3 is CASSLLPDNTEAFF. The CDR3 DNA reads as TGCGCCAGCAGCTTGCTTCCCGATAACACTGAAGCTTTCTTT.